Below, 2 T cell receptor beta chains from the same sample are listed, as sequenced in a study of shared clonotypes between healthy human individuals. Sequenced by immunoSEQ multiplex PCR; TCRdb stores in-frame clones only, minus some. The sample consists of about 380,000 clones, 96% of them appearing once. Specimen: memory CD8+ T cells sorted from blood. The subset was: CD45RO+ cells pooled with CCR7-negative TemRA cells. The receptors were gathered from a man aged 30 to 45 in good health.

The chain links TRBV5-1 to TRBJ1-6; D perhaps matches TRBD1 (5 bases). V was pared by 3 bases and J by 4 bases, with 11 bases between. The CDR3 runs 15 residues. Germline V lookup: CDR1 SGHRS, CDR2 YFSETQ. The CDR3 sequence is CASSSAGPYNSPLHF. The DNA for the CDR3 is TGCGCCAGCAGCTCCGCGGGACCTTATAATTCACCCCTCCACTTT. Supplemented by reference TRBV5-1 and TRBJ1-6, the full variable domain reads KAGVTQTPRYLIKTRGQQVTLSCSPISGHRSVSWYQQTPGQGLQFLFEYFSETQRNKGNFPGRFSGRQFSNSRSEMNVSTLELGDSALYLCASSSAGPYNSPLHFGNGTRLTVT.

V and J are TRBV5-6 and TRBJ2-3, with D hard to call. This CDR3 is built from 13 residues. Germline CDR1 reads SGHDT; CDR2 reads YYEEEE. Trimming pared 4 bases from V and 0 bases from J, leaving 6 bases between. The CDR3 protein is CASSIDSTDTQYF. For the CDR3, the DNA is TGTGCCAGCAGCATCGACAGCACAGATACGCAGTATTTT.